Below, 2 T cell receptor beta chains from the same sample are listed, as sequenced in a study of T cells in Graves' hyperthyroidism and ophthalmopathy. TCR beta CDR3 region amplification was performed from RNA transcripts. With the HTBI primer set, the TCR CDR3 went through a first round of RT-PCR. TCRdb reprocessed the multiplex PCR reads with MiXCR, giving one entry per CDR3 protein. Of about 840,000 distinct CDR3 sequences detected, 35% to 45% appear once; the ten largest clones hold around 9.3%. The specimen sequenced was blood. The receptors derive from a man in his late teens or twenties with Graves' hyperthyroidism.

V usage is TRBV10-3 and J usage is TRBJ1-2, with a possible D match to TRBD1 (6 bases). This CDR3 spans 13 amino acids. The germline gives CDR1 ENHRY, CDR2 SYGVKD. The V and J ends lost 11 bases and 3 bases respectively, with 16 bases between them. The CDR3: CAASGARYYGYTF. The DNA for the CDR3 is TGTGCCGCCTCGGGGGCACGGTACTATGGCTACACCTTC.

This clonotype came up a few times. This sequence joins TRBV2 and TRBJ1-2, with TRBD1 identical over 9 bases. Germline lookup yields CDR1 SNHLY and CDR2 FYNNEI. V was pared by 7 bases and J by 6 bases, with 12 bases of the junction left unmatched. The CDR3 totals 15 residues. The CDR3 DNA sequence: TGTGCCAGCAATAGGGCCGGGACAGGGAAGGATGGCTACACCTTC. This gives the protein CASNRAGTGKDGYTF.